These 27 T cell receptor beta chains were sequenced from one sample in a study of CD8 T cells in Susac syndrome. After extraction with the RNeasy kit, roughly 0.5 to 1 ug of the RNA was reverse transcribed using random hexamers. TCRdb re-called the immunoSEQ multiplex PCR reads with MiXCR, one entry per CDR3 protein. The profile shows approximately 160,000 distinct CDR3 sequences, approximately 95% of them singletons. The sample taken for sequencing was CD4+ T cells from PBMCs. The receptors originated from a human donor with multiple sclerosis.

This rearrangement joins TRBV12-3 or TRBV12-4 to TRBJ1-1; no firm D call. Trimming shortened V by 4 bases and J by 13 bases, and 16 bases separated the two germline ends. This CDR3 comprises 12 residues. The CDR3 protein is CASSSLEPSVFF. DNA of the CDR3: TGTGCCAGCAGTTCCTTGGAACCTTCGGTTTTCTTT.

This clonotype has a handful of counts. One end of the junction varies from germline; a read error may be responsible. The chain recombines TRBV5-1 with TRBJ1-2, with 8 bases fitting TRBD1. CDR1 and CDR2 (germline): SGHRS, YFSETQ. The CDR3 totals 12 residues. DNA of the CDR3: TGTGCCAGCAGCTCGACAGGGGATGGCTACACCTTC. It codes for CASSSTGDGYTF.

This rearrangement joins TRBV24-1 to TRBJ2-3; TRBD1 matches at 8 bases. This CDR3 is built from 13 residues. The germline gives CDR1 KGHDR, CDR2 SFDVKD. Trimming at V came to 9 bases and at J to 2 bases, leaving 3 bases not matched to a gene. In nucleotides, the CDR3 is TGTGCCACCGGGACAGGCCCCACAGATACGCAGTATTTT. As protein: CATGTGPTDTQYF.

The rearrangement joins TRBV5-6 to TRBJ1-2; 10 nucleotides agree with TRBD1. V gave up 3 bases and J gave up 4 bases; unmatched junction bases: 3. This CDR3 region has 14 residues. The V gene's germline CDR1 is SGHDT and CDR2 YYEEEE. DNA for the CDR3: TGTGCCAGCAGCTGGACAGGGGGTGTCTATGGCTACACCTTC. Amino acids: CASSWTGGVYGYTF.

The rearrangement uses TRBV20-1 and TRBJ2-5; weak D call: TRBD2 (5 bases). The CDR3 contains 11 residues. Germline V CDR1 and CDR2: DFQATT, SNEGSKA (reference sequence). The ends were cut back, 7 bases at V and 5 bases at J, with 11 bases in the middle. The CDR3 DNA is TGCAGTGGGAGGAATCGGGAGACCCAGTACTTC. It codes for CSGRNRETQYF.

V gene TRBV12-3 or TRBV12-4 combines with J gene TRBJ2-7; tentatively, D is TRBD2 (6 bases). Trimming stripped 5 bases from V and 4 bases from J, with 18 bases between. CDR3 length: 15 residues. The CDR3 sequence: CASSHSTARGYEQYF. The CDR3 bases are TGTGCCAGCAGTCATTCGACGGCCCGGGGGTACGAGCAGTACTTC.

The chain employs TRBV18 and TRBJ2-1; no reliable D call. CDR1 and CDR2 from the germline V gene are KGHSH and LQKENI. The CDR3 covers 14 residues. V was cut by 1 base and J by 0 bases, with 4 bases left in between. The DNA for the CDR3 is TGTGCCAGCTCACCACTGAGCTCCTACAATGAGCAGTTCTTC. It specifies CASSPLSSYNEQFF. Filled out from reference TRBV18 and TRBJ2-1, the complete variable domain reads NAGVMQNPRHLVRRRGQEARLRCSPMKGHSHVYWYRQLPEEGLKFMVYLQKENIIDESGMPKERFSAEFPKEGPSILRIQQVVRGDSAAYFCASSPLSSYNEQFFGPGTRLTVL.

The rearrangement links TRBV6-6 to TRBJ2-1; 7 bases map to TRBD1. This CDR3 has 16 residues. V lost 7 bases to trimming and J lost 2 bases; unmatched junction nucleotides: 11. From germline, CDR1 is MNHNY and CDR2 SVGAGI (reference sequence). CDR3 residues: CASTDSGGRTYNEQFF. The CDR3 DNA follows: TGTGCCAGCACCGATTCAGGGGGTAGAACCTACAATGAGCAGTTCTTC.

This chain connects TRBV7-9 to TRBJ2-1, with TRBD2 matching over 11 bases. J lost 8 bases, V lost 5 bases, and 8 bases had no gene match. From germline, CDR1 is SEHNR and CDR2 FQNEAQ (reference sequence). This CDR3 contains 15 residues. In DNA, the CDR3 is TGTGCCAGCAGCCCCCCCGGGACTAGCGGCCATGAGCAGTTCTTC. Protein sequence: CASSPPGTSGHEQFF.

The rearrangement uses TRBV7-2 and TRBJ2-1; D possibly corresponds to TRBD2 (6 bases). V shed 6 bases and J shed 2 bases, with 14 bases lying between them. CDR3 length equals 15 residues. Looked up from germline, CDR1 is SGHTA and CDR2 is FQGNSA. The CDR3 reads CASRGGSGTYNEQFF. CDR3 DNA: TGTGCCAGCAGGGGGGGTAGCGGTACCTACAATGAGCAGTTCTTC.

CDR3 sequence (DNA): TGCAGCGTTGGTGAGACCGAGCAGTACTTC. Translation gives CSVGETEQYF. V is TRBV29-1 and J is TRBJ2-7; unclear D gene. Germline V CDR1 and CDR2: SQVTM, ANQGSEA. V dropped 4 bases and J dropped 6 bases, with 7 bases sitting between them. CDR3 length equals 10 residues.

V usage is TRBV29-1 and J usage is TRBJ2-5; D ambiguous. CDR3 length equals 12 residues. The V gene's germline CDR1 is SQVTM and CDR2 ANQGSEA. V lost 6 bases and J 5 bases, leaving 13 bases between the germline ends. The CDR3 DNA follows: TGCAGCGTCGGCCGGCTCGTGGAGACCCAGTACTTC. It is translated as CSVGRLVETQYF.

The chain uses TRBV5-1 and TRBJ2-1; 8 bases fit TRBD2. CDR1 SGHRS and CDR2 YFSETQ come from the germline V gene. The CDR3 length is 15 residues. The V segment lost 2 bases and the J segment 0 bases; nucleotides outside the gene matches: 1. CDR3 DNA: TGCGCCAGCAGCTTAGCGGGAGCCTCCTACAATGAGCAGTTCTTC. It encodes CASSLAGASYNEQFF.

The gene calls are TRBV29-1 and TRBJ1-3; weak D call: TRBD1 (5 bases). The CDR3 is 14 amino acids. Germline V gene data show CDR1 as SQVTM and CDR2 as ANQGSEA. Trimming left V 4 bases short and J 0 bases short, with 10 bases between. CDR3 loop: CSVVGGNSGNTIYF. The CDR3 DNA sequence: TGCAGCGTTGTTGGGGGGAACTCTGGAAACACCATATATTTT.

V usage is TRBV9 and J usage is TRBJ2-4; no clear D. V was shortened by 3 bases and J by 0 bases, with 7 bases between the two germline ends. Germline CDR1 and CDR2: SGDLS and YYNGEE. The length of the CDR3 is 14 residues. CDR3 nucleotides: TGTGCCAGCAGCGCCGACCTAGCCAAAAACATTCAGTACTTC. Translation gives CASSADLAKNIQYF.

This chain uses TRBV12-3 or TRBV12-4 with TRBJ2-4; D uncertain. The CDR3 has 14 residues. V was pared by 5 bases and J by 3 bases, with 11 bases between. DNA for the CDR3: TGTGCCAGCAGTCTAGGGTATGGCAAAAACATTCAGTACTTC. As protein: CASSLGYGKNIQYF.

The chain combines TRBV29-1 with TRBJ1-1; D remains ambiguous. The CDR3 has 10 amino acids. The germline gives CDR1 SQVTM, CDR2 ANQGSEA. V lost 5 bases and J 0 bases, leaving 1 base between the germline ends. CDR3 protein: CSVMNTEAFF. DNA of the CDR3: TGCAGCGTTATGAACACTGAAGCTTTCTTT.

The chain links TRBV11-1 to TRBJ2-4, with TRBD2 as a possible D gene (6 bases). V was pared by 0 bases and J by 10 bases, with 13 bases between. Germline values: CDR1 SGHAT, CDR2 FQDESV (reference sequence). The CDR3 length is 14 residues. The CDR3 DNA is TGTGCCAGCAGCTTAGCGGCCGGGGGAGGTATTCAGTACTTC. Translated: CASSLAAGGGIQYF.

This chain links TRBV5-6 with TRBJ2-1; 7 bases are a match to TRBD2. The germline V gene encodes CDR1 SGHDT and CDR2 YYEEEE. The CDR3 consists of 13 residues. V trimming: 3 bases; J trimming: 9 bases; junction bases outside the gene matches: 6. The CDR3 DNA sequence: TGTGCCAGCAGCTCACTGCGGGAGACTGAGCAGTTCTTC. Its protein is CASSSLRETEQFF.

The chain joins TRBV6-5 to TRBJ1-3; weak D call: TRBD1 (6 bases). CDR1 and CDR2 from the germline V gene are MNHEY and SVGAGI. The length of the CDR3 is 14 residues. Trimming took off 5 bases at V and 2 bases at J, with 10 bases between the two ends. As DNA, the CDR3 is TGTGCCAGCAGTCCACAGGGAACTGGAAACACCATATATTTT. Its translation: CASSPQGTGNTIYF.

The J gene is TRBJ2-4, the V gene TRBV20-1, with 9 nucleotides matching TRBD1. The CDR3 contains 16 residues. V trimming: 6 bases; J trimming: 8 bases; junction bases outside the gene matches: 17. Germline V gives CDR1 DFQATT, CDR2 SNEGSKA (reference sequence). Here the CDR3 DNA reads TGCAGTGCCTTAAGAGTCCGGGGGGACAGGGATGACATTCAGTACTTC. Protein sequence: CSALRVRGDRDDIQYF.

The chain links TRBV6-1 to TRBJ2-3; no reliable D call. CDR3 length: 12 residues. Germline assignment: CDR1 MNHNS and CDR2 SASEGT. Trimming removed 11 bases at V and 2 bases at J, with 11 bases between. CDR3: CAVRSSTDTQYF. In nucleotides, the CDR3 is TGTGCCGTCCGAAGCTCCACAGATACGCAGTATTTT.

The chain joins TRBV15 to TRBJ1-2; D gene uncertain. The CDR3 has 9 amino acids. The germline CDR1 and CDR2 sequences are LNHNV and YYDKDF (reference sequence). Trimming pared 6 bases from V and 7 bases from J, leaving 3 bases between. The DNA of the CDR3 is TGTGCCACCAGGGTTGGCTACACCTTC. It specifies CATRVGYTF. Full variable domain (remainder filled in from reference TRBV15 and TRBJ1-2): DAMVIQNPRYQVTQFGKPVTLSCSQTLNHNVMYWYQQKSSQAPKLLFHYYDKDFNNEADTPDNFQSRRPNTSFCFLDIRSPGLGDTAMYLCATRVGYTFGSGTRLTVV.

The chain's CDR3 is CASRPNTRTSYEQYF. The CDR3 DNA reads TGTGCCAGCAGACCAAATACCAGGACCTCCTACGAGCAGTACTTC. The chain has TRBV11-2 and TRBJ2-7, with D unresolved. V was pared by 6 bases and J by 0 bases, with 15 bases between. Germline V gives CDR1 SGHAT, CDR2 FQNNGV. The CDR3 runs to 15 residues.

The CDR3, as DNA: TGCGCCAGCAGCTTGGCTGGACAGGGAGGATCTGAAGCTTTCTTT. It encodes CASSLAGQGGSEAFF. The rearrangement joins TRBV5-1 to TRBJ1-1; 8 bases map to TRBD1. In germline, CDR1 is SGHRS, CDR2 YFSETQ. The V segment lost 0 bases and the J segment 6 bases; nucleotides outside the gene matches: 7. This CDR3 is 15 amino acids long.

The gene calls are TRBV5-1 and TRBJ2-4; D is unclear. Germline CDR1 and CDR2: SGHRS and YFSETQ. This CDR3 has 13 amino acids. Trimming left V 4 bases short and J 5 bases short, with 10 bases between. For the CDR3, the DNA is TGCGCCAGCAGCCAATCGAGAGAAAACATTCAGTACTTC. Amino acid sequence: CASSQSRENIQYF. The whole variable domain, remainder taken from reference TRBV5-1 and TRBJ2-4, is KAGVTQTPRYLIKTRGQQVTLSCSPISGHRSVSWYQQTPGQGLQFLFEYFSETQRNKGNFPGRFSGRQFSNSRSEMNVSTLELGDSALYLCASSQSRENIQYFGAGTRLSVL.

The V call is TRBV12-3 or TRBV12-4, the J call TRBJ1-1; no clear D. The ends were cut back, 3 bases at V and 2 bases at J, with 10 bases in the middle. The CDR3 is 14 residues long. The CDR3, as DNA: TGTGCCAGCAGTTTGAGGACGGGAAACACTGAAGCTTTCTTT. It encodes CASSLRTGNTEAFF.